This entry lists 15 T cell receptor beta chains sequenced from one sample in a study of blood T cell repertoires in COVID-19. The assay was immunoSEQ multiplex PCR, and TCRdb's table has in-frame clones only and misses some. The repertoire consists of 470,000 or so clones, with approximately 90% occurring once and the leading ten covering under 2%. The sample taken for sequencing was PBMCs or T cells enriched from blood (not recorded which). The receptors stem from a woman aged 18 to 35 with acute COVID-19.

The chain recombines TRBV7-9 with TRBJ2-7, with D possibly TRBD1 on 5 matching bases. Per germline, CDR1 SEHNR and CDR2 FQNEAQ (reference sequence). Deletions cut 2 bases from V and 4 bases from J, with 12 bases between. The CDR3 consists of 14 residues. CDR3 in amino acids: CASSLSPGFYEQYF. The DNA of the CDR3 is TGTGCCAGCAGCTTATCCCCAGGGTTTTACGAGCAGTACTTC.

V gene TRBV5-1 combines with J gene TRBJ1-6; D gene uncertain. The CDR3 runs 15 residues. Between the trimmed V and J ends, which lost 0 bases and 8 bases, there was a span of 12 bases. In germline, CDR1 is SGHRS, CDR2 YFSETQ. The CDR3 protein is CASSLDSAPDSPLHF. CDR3 DNA: TGCGCCAGCAGCTTGGATTCCGCCCCGGATTCACCCCTCCACTTT.

This chain uses TRBV7-2 with TRBJ1-2, with TRBD1 identical over 7 bases. CDR3 length: 13 amino acids. The J segment lost 6 bases and the V segment lost 3 bases, leaving 4 bases of the junction unmatched. CDR1 and CDR2 from the germline V gene are SGHTA and FQGNSA. The CDR3 DNA reads as TGTGCCAGCAGCTTCGGACAGGCGGATGGCTACACCTTC. It codes for CASSFGQADGYTF. Variable domain in full (rest from reference TRBV7-2 and TRBJ1-2): GAGVSQSPSNKVTEKGKDVELRCDPISGHTALYWYRQSLGQGLEFLIYFQGNSAPDKSGLPSDRFSAERTGGSVSTLTIQRTQQEDSAVYLCASSFGQADGYTFGSGTRLTVV.

The chain joins TRBV5-1 to TRBJ2-3; 9 bases line up with TRBD2. Per the germline V gene, CDR1 is SGHRS and CDR2 is YFSETQ. The V and J ends lost 0 bases and 2 bases, in that order; junction bases with no gene match: 4. This CDR3 is built from 16 residues. CDR3 DNA sequence: TGCGCCAGCAGCTTGGGTTCTAGCGGGATCACAGATACGCAGTATTTT. Translating it yields CASSLGSSGITDTQYF.

The rearrangement uses TRBV4-1 and TRBJ2-5, with TRBD2 identical over 12 bases. The CDR3 length is 18 residues. Germline assignment: CDR1 MGHRA and CDR2 YSYEKL. Trimming cost V 3 bases and J 5 bases; bases outside gene matches: 13. Here the CDR3 DNA reads TGCGCCAGCAGCCAGGCTAGACTAGCGGGAGTGGCTTACGAGACCCAGTACTTC. Translating it yields CASSQARLAGVAYETQYF.

This chain links TRBV6-2 or TRBV6-3 with TRBJ2-5, with TRBD2 matching over 8 bases. There are 16 residues in the CDR3. CDR1 and CDR2 (germline): MNHEY, SVGEGT. The V gene end was trimmed by 6 bases and the J gene end by 1 base; junction bases not matched to a gene: 10. The CDR3: CASSMGVAGFQETQYF. CDR3 nucleotide sequence: TGTGCCAGCAGCATGGGGGTAGCGGGATTCCAAGAGACCCAGTACTTC.

The rearrangement links TRBV6-5 to TRBJ2-1; 7 nucleotides match TRBD2. The germline V gene has CDR1 MNHEY and CDR2 SVGAGI. V lost 7 bases to trimming and J lost 4 bases; unmatched junction nucleotides: 1. This CDR3 contains 12 residues. The CDR3 coding sequence is TGTGCCAGCAAGCGGGGATACAATGAGCAGTTCTTC. This codes for CASKRGYNEQFF.

This chain links TRBV27 with TRBJ2-1; TRBD1 aligns across 7 bases. The J segment lost 15 bases and the V segment lost 5 bases, leaving 16 bases of the junction unmatched. Germline V lookup: CDR1 MNHEY, CDR2 SMNVEV (reference sequence). The CDR3 is 14 residues long. The CDR3 sequence: CASSPPGTARFWFF. Written as DNA, the CDR3 is TGTGCCAGCAGTCCACCGGGGACAGCCAGGTTTTGGTTCTTC.

The chain is built from TRBV9 and TRBJ2-5; D not certain. Trimming stripped 3 bases from V and 2 bases from J, with 11 bases between. The CDR3 extends over 14 amino acids. Germline CDR1 is SGDLS and CDR2 is YYNGEE. CDR3 in DNA: TGTGCCAGCAGCGAAGGCGGAAGACAAGAGACCCAGTACTTC. As protein: CASSEGGRQETQYF.

This rearrangement joins TRBV19 to TRBJ1-2, with a possible D match to TRBD1 (6 bases). Per germline, CDR1 LNHDA and CDR2 SQIVND (reference sequence). Trimming took off 1 base at V and 8 bases at J, with 14 bases between the two ends. This CDR3 is built from 14 residues. The CDR3 bases are TGTGCCAGTAGTATAGGTAACAGGGAGTACGGCTACACCTTC. Amino acids: CASSIGNREYGYTF.

The rearrangement joins TRBV11-2 to TRBJ1-1, with D unresolved. This CDR3 comprises 13 residues. With 3 bases removed from V and 3 bases from J, the gap between germline ends came to 8 bases. CDR1 is SGHAT and CDR2 is FQNNGV in the germline V gene. This chain's CDR3 is CASSFVSDTEAFF. CDR3 DNA: TGTGCCAGCAGCTTTGTGTCGGACACTGAAGCTTTCTTT.

J is TRBJ2-2 and V is TRBV20-1, with a tentative D call TRBD2 (6 bases). Per germline, CDR1 DFQATT and CDR2 SNEGSKA (reference sequence). V lost 3 bases, J lost 7 bases, and 15 bases lay in between. This CDR3 spans 14 amino acids. The CDR3 here is CSASRTTLYGELFF. Written as DNA, the CDR3 is TGCAGTGCTAGTAGGACTACTCTCTACGGGGAGCTGTTTTTT.

The rearrangement links TRBV10-3 to TRBJ1-3; D not certain. Trimming took off 6 bases at V and 3 bases at J, with 15 bases between the two ends. The CDR3 runs to 15 residues. Germline lookup yields CDR1 ENHRY and CDR2 SYGVKD. CDR3 in DNA: TGTGCCATCAGGGCGGACTGGGCTGGTGGAAACACCATATATTTT. Amino acids: CAIRADWAGGNTIYF.

This clone was observed once. J is TRBJ2-7 and V is TRBV3-1 (or the pseudogene TRBV3-2), with D unclear. The CDR3 extends over 14 amino acids. The V end was cut by 5 bases, the J end by 4 bases, with 15 bases between. Looked up from germline, CDR1 is LGHDT and CDR2 is YNNKEL (reference sequence). The CDR3 loop reads CASSSTGSQYEQYF. CDR3 nucleotides: TGTGCCAGCAGCTCGACCGGGTCCCAGTACGAGCAGTACTTC.

V gene TRBV9 combines with J gene TRBJ1-6; the D gene is possibly TRBD1 (5 bases). The V gene lost 0 bases and the J gene lost 5 bases, with 12 bases spanning the gap. From germline, CDR1 is SGDLS and CDR2 YYNGEE. CDR3 length: 16 residues. The CDR3 here is CASSVEMGLNNSPLHF. CDR3 DNA: TGTGCCAGCAGCGTAGAGATGGGACTGAATAATTCACCCCTCCACTTT.